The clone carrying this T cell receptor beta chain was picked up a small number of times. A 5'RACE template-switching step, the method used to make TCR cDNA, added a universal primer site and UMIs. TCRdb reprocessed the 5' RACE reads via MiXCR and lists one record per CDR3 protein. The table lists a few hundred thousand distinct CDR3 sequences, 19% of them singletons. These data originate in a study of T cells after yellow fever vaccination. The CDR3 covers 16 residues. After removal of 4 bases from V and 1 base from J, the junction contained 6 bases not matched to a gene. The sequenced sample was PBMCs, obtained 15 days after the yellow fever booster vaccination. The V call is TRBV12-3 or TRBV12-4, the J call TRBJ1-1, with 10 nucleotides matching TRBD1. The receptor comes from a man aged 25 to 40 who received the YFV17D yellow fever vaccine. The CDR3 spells CASSSGQGPTNTEAFF. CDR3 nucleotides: TGTGCCAGCAGTTCGGGACAGGGGCCCACGAACACTGAAGCTTTCTTT.